The following is a T cell receptor beta chain sequence with its context. Amplification used 60 Vbeta primers and 13 Jbeta primers. Libraries were prepared by immunoSEQ multiplex PCR; TCRdb keeps only in-frame clonotypes and omits some of them. The sample holds about 200,000 clones, 70% to 85% seen once. The data stem from a study of cytomegalovirus exposure and HLA in healthy donors. The CDR3 is made up of 15 amino acids. Germline V lookup: CDR1 SGHRS, CDR2 YFSETQ. The source of this sequence is a male donor in good health and CMV-seronegative. Source material: PBMCs. The V and J genes are TRBV5-1 and TRBJ2-5, with 7 positions matching TRBD2. The J call could be wrong; TRBJ2-7 is a better fit for the DNA end. The CDR3 reads CASSLAAGVAHEQYF. CDR3 nucleotide sequence: TGCGCCAGCAGCTTGGCGGCGGGAGTGGCCCACGAGCAGTACTTC.